The 4 T cell receptor beta chains given below trace back to one sample, sequenced in a study of cytomegalovirus exposure and HLA in healthy donors. PCR was performed using 60 Vbeta and 13 Jbeta primers. TCRdb's copy holds only in-frame clones and misses some; the assay was immunoSEQ multiplex PCR. The table shows about 210,000 clones, with over 80% occurring only once. The source material was PBMCs. These receptors all come from a woman between 45 and 60 years old in good health and CMV-seropositive.

V usage is TRBV11-2 and J usage is TRBJ1-1; D gene ambiguous. Germline V lookup: CDR1 SGHAT, CDR2 FQNNGV. The CDR3 loop spans 14 amino acids. Trimming stripped 2 bases from V and 3 bases from J, with 10 bases between. Written as DNA, the CDR3 is TGTGCCAGCAGCTTACGGTCACTAGACACTGAAGCTTTCTTT. Its protein is CASSLRSLDTEAFF.

This clone was observed once. The J gene is TRBJ1-1, the V gene TRBV27; no definite D call. The CDR3 runs to 14 residues. In germline, CDR1 is MNHEY, CDR2 SMNVEV (reference sequence). V was pared by 4 bases and J by 6 bases, with 15 bases between. The CDR3 DNA reads TGTGCCAGCAGTTCCCGGCATGGACTCGCTGAAGCTTTCTTT. Translation gives CASSSRHGLAEAFF.

The chain couples TRBV10-3 to TRBJ2-5; possibly TRBD2 for D (6 bases). The ends were cut back, 5 bases at V and 5 bases at J, with 15 bases in the middle. This CDR3 region has 14 residues. Germline loops: CDR1 ENHRY, CDR2 SYGVKD. The CDR3 DNA sequence: TGTGCCATCAGTCCTTTGGGACTCTTGGAGACCCAGTACTTC. Residues: CAISPLGLLETQYF.

The gene calls are TRBV19 and TRBJ2-1, with 8 bases fitting TRBD1. Germline V gives CDR1 LNHDA, CDR2 SQIVND (reference sequence). The length of the CDR3 is 14 residues. V gave up 2 bases and J gave up 10 bases; unmatched junction bases: 7. Here the CDR3 DNA reads TGTGCCAGTAGTATACAGGGGGCGCACGGGGAGCAGTTCTTC. Translated, it gives CASSIQGAHGEQFF.